The 21 T cell receptor beta chains below all came from one sample that was sequenced in a study of graft-versus-host responses after intestinal transplantation. Clones were read by immunoSEQ multiplex PCR, and TCRdb kept only the in-frame ones, dropping some. The sample lists about 19,000 clones; 35% to 45% were seen once. The source was alloreactive CD4+ T cells from a mixed lymphocyte reaction culture, collected before intestinal transplant. Subset: CFSE-low proliferating T cells sorted from roughly six-day pre-transplant mixed lymphocyte reaction (GvH or HvG direction). Receptor source: a human patient who received an intestinal transplant.

This chain links TRBV6-5 with TRBJ1-1, with D possibly TRBD1 on 6 matching bases. Germline V gene data show CDR1 as MNHEY and CDR2 as SVGAGI. The CDR3 spans 14 residues. Trimming took off 6 bases at V and 3 bases at J, with 14 bases between the two ends. The CDR3 sequence is CASSPGQLHTEAFF. For the CDR3, the DNA is TGTGCCAGCAGCCCTGGACAGCTTCACACTGAAGCTTTCTTT.

This chain joins TRBV7-9 and TRBJ2-7; unclear D gene. The CDR3 totals 14 residues. CDR1 and CDR2 (germline): SEHNR, FQNEAQ (reference sequence). V lost 5 bases and J 2 bases, leaving 13 bases between the germline ends. The CDR3 sequence is CASSPSPAPYEQYF. The CDR3 DNA reads as TGTGCCAGCAGCCCCTCCCCGGCGCCCTACGAGCAGTACTTC.

The chain uses TRBV4-2 and TRBJ1-6; a weak D match, TRBD1 (6 bases). Between the trimmed V and J ends, which lost 2 bases and 2 bases, there was a span of 13 bases. The CDR3 sequence is 17 residues long. Germline values: CDR1 LGHNA, CDR2 YNFKEQ. The CDR3 here is CASSQLQGATYNSPLHF. CDR3 nucleotide sequence: TGTGCCAGCAGCCAATTACAGGGTGCGACCTATAATTCACCCCTCCACTTT.

V gene TRBV11-2 combines with J gene TRBJ1-2, with D possibly TRBD1 on 5 matching bases. Germline V lookup: CDR1 SGHAT, CDR2 FQNNGV. This CDR3 spans 18 amino acids. Trimming removed 5 bases at V and 0 bases at J, with 22 bases between. The CDR3 sequence is CASSIRPGPRGANYGYTF. CDR3 sequence (DNA): TGTGCCAGCAGCATTCGTCCGGGACCTCGGGGGGCTAACTATGGCTACACCTTC.

Only a few counts were recorded for this clone. The rearrangement joins TRBV14 to TRBJ2-2, with D possibly TRBD2 on 5 matching bases. This CDR3 comprises 15 residues. Trimming removed 4 bases from V and 6 bases from J, with 15 bases in between. The germline CDR1 and CDR2 sequences are SGHDN and FVKESK. CDR3 protein: CASSRIGVKAGELFF. The CDR3 DNA reads as TGTGCCAGCAGCCGTATCGGGGTAAAGGCCGGGGAGCTGTTTTTT.

The rearrangement links TRBV2 to TRBJ2-3, with 8 bases that match TRBD2. CDR1 is SNHLY and CDR2 is FYNNEI in the germline V gene. V was clipped by 4 bases and J by 3 bases; unmatched bases: 9. CDR3 size: 16 residues. The CDR3 DNA reads TGTGCCAGCAGTGTTCGGGGACTAGGATTGACAGATACGCAGTATTTT. Protein sequence: CASSVRGLGLTDTQYF.

The chain employs TRBV18 and TRBJ1-2, with no clear D. The V end was cut by 6 bases, the J end by 6 bases, with 17 bases between. The CDR3 is 14 residues long. The germline CDR1 and CDR2 sequences are KGHSH and LQKENI. The chain's CDR3 is CASSVQYRFNGYTF. CDR3 bases: TGTGCCAGCTCTGTACAATACCGTTTCAATGGCTACACCTTC. The full variable domain, rest sourced from reference TRBV18 and TRBJ1-2, is NAGVMQNPRHLVRRRGQEARLRCSPMKGHSHVYWYRQLPEEGLKFMVYLQKENIIDESGMPKERFSAEFPKEGPSILRIQQVVRGDSAAYFCASSVQYRFNGYTFGSGTRLTVV.

This chain joins TRBV6-5 and TRBJ1-4, with TRBD1 identical over 8 bases. Per germline, CDR1 MNHEY and CDR2 SVGAGI. CDR3 length: 15 amino acids. Unmatched junction bases numbered 7, after V lost 2 bases and J lost 8 bases. CDR3 coding DNA: TGTGCCAGCAGTTACGGCCGGACAGGGCTCGAAAAACTGTTTTTT. Translated, it gives CASSYGRTGLEKLFF.

This clone was recorded a few times. This sequence joins TRBV10-3 and TRBJ1-6; 10 bases are a match to TRBD1. Germline V gene sequence: CDR1 ENHRY, CDR2 SYGVKD. This CDR3 has 14 amino acids. The junction had 2 bases not matched to a gene; V was cut back by 5 bases and J by 7 bases. CDR3 bases: TGTGCCATCAGTAAGGACAGGGGGAATTCACCCCTCCACTTT. Its translation is CAISKDRGNSPLHF.

The genes are TRBV19 and TRBJ1-4; D unresolved. The V gene's germline CDR1 is LNHDA and CDR2 SQIVND (reference sequence). The CDR3 length is 15 residues. V lost 6 bases and J 7 bases, leaving 18 bases between the germline ends. CDR3 sequence (DNA): TGTGCCAGTAGCCAGAGGACGTACAGAAGTGAAAAACTGTTTTTT. Translated: CASSQRTYRSEKLFF.

This clone appeared a few times. The J gene is TRBJ1-2, the V gene TRBV7-9; D not resolved. The length of the CDR3 is 12 residues. With 4 bases removed from V and 7 bases from J, the gap between germline ends came to 10 bases. The germline V gene has CDR1 SEHNR and CDR2 FQNEAQ (reference sequence). CDR3 bases: TGTGCCAGCAGCTCAACCCTTCGTGGCTACACCTTC. Its protein product is CASSSTLRGYTF.

The chain uses TRBV5-1 and TRBJ1-4; maybe TRBD1 (5 bases). Germline CDR1 SGHRS, CDR2 YFSETQ. This CDR3 comprises 16 residues. The V and J ends lost 1 base and 4 bases respectively, with 14 bases between them. CDR3 DNA: TGCGCCAGCAGCTTGAGCCTCGGGCAGGGTAATGAAAAACTGTTTTTT. It specifies CASSLSLGQGNEKLFF.

J is TRBJ1-1 and V is TRBV10-2; D call uncertain. Germline V gene lookup returns CDR1 WSHSY and CDR2 SAAADI. V was shortened by 3 bases and J by 4 bases, with 9 bases between the two germline ends. The CDR3 covers 13 residues. CDR3 loop: CASSEGRPTEAFF. The CDR3 bases are TGCGCCAGCAGTGAAGGCAGGCCCACTGAAGCTTTCTTT.

This clone has just a few counts. The rearrangement joins TRBV11-2 to TRBJ1-2, with D unresolved. V was shortened by 2 bases and J by 0 bases, with 7 bases between the two germline ends. Germline values: CDR1 SGHAT, CDR2 FQNNGV. CDR3 length: 14 residues. CDR3 sequence reads: CASSLSHANYGYTF. CDR3 DNA sequence: TGTGCCAGCAGCTTAAGCCATGCTAACTATGGCTACACCTTC.

This clone has just a few counts. The chain recombines TRBV6-5 with TRBJ1-6; D unclear. The CDR3 covers 14 residues. V dropped 0 bases and J dropped 9 bases, with 9 bases sitting between them. Germline values: CDR1 MNHEY, CDR2 SVGAGI. The CDR3 reads CASSYSYDVSPLHF. CDR3 nucleotide sequence: TGTGCCAGCAGTTACTCCTACGACGTTTCACCCCTCCACTTT.

This sequence joins TRBV27 and TRBJ2-5; 7 bases map to TRBD1. From germline, CDR1 is MNHEY and CDR2 SMNVEV (reference sequence). V lost 5 bases to trimming and J lost 6 bases; unmatched junction nucleotides: 6. This CDR3 spans 13 amino acids. The CDR3 DNA is TGTGCCAGCAGTCTCGACAGGGCCAAGACCCAGTACTTC. It translates to CASSLDRAKTQYF.

CDR3 region: CASRMGSSNYGYTF. In DNA, the CDR3 is TGTGCCAGCAGAATGGGGAGTTCTAACTATGGCTACACCTTC. The J gene is TRBJ1-2, the V gene TRBV27; D gene unclear. Deletions cut 6 bases from V and 0 bases from J, with 11 bases between. This CDR3 has 14 residues. Germline loops: CDR1 MNHEY, CDR2 SMNVEV (reference sequence).

The CDR3 DNA reads TGTGCCAGCTCTCCCCCCCTACTGGGTGGCACTGAAGCTTTCTTT. This translates into CASSPPLLGGTEAFF. V is TRBV18 and J is TRBJ1-1, with D unclear. CDR1 and CDR2 (germline): KGHSH, LQKENI. The CDR3 contains 15 residues. Trimming pared 6 bases from V and 4 bases from J, leaving 18 bases between.

The chain joins TRBV2 to TRBJ2-1; unclear D gene. From germline, CDR1 is SNHLY and CDR2 FYNNEI. The CDR3 runs to 16 residues. V lost 6 bases to trimming and J lost 5 bases, with 20 bases between them. The CDR3 loop reads CASSARLKVTHNEQFF. CDR3 sequence (DNA): TGTGCCAGCAGCGCGCGTCTTAAGGTAACTCACAATGAGCAGTTCTTC. Full variable domain (rest looked up from reference TRBV2 and TRBJ2-1): EPEVTQTPSHQVTQMGQEVILRCVPISNHLYFYWYRQILGQKVEFLVSFYNNEISEKSEIFDDQFSVERPDGSNFTLKIRSTKLEDSAMYFCASSARLKVTHNEQFFGPGTRLTVL.

The rearrangement links TRBV2 to TRBJ2-5; 10 nucleotides match TRBD1. The CDR3 has 13 amino acids. The ends lost 8 bases at V and 5 bases at J; junction bases unmatched: 5. Germline assignment: CDR1 SNHLY and CDR2 FYNNEI. The CDR3 nucleotides are TGTGCCAGCGACAGGGGGCGCCGGGAGACCCAGTACTTC. Protein sequence: CASDRGRRETQYF.

V gene TRBV7-7 combines with J gene TRBJ2-1, with TRBD1 matching 8 bases. Germline values: CDR1 SSHAT, CDR2 FNYEAQ (reference sequence). The CDR3 totals 15 residues. V shed 5 bases and J 0 bases; nucleotides not matched to a gene: 3. This CDR3 reads CASSLDRASYNEQFF. The CDR3 DNA is TGTGCCAGCAGCCTGGACAGGGCCTCCTACAATGAGCAGTTCTTC.